This is a list of T cell receptor beta chains from one sample in a study of blood T cell repertoires in COVID-19. The protocol was immunoSEQ multiplex PCR, while the TCRdb copy is restricted to in-frame clones and leaves out a portion. This table holds 95,000 to 120,000 clones, 88% found once. Sequencing was performed on peripheral blood. These TCRs come from a human donor in a cohort sampled during active COVID-19. The CDR3 runs from the conserved cysteine through the conserved F or W. D genes are given only for firm matches. Only some rows state a clone size, as once, few, many or a class for expanded clones.

>-|TRBV18|TRBJ1-2|-
TGTGCCAGCTCACCACTCACAGGGCTCACTAACTATGGCTACACCTTC
CASSPLTGLTNYGYTF
>TRBD1|TRBV28|TRBJ2-3|-
TGTGCCAGCAGTTCTCCGGGACAGGGAGCAGATACGCAGTATTTT
CASSSPGQGADTQYF
>-|TRBV7-2|TRBJ2-7|-
TGTGCCAGCAGCCGGGTGTACGAGCAGTACTTC
CASSRVYEQYF
>-|TRBV29-1|TRBJ2-1|-
TGCAGCGAAACTAGCCACAATGAGCAGTTCTTC
CSETSHNEQFF
>-|TRBV5-6|TRBJ1-2|-
TGTGCCAGCAGCACCCAGTCGACTAACTATGGCTACACCTTC
CASSTQSTNYGYTF
>TRBD1|TRBV30|TRBJ1-3|-
TGTGCCTGGAGAGACAGGGGCCCCTTCGGAAACACCATATATTTT
CAWRDRGPFGNTIYF
>TRBD1|TRBV9|TRBJ1-4|-
TGTGCCAGCAGCGCTGGACAGGGGGCGAGGGAAAAACTGTTTTTT
CASSAGQGAREKLFF
>-|TRBV7-2|TRBJ1-1|-
TGTGCCAGCAGCTTAGTGGACAGATTGAACACTGAAGCTTTCTTT
CASSLVDRLNTEAFF
>-|TRBV5-1|TRBJ2-5|-
TGCGCCAGCAGCTTGGTTCCGGAAGAGACCCAGTACTTC
CASSLVPEETQYF
>-|TRBV5-1|TRBJ1-5|-
TGCGCCAGCCGACCAGGGCCCTCAGACGGTCAGCCCCAGCATTTT
CASRPGPSDGQPQHF
>TRBD1|TRBV19|TRBJ1-3|-
TGTGCCAGTACTACAGGGGGCGCATCTGGAAACACCATATATTTT
CASTTGGASGNTIYF
>TRBD1|TRBV24-1|TRBJ1-5|once
TGTGCCACCGGAGACAGGGGGACCAGCAATCAGCCCCAGCATTTT
CATGDRGTSNQPQHF
>TRBD1|TRBV9|TRBJ1-1|-
TGTGCCAGCAGCGTTCAAACAGGGGCCCTGAACACTGAAGCTTTCTTT
CASSVQTGALNTEAFF
>-|TRBV6-5|TRBJ1-2|-
TGTGCCAGCAGTTACGGCGGGGGCGGTGATGGCTACACCTTC
CASSYGGGGDGYTF
>-|TRBV14|TRBJ2-2|-
TGTGCCAGCAGCCAAGTCAGGGCGAGCGGGGAGCTGTTTTTT
CASSQVRASGELFF
>TRBD1|TRBV28|TRBJ1-5|few
TGTGCCAGCAGCCCCGGACAGGTCGCTCAGCCCCAGCATTTT
CASSPGQVAQPQHF
>-|TRBV29-1|TRBJ1-2|-
TGCAGCGTTGACCGAACAGGGCAGGGCTACACCTTC
CSVDRTGQGYTF
>TRBD1|TRBV5-1|TRBJ1-5|-
TGCGCCAGCAGCTTGGGGACAGGTACTTATAGCAATCAGCCCCAGCATTTT
CASSLGTGTYSNQPQHF
>TRBD1|TRBV28|TRBJ1-2|-
TGTGCCAGCAGTTTGCCCGGGACAGGGTATTATGGCTACACCTTC
CASSLPGTGYYGYTF
>-|TRBV6-5|TRBJ1-5|-
TGTGCCAGCAGCACAGACGGAGGGGCTGATCAGCCCCAGCATTTT
CASSTDGGADQPQHF
>-|TRBV29-1|TRBJ1-1|few
TGCAGCGTTGGGGACGCGGAGGGCACTGAAGCTTTCTTT
CSVGDAEGTEAFF
>TRBD2|TRBV5-8|TRBJ2-2|-
TGTGCCAGCAGCCTGACTAGCGGGTCCCTGAACACCGGGGAGCTGTTTTTT
CASSLTSGSLNTGELFF
>TRBD1|TRBV5-5|TRBJ2-7|-
TGTGCCAGCAGCCCTGAGGGTGGGACAGTTCCCTACGAGCAGTACTTC
CASSPEGGTVPYEQYF
>-|TRBV7-9|TRBJ2-6|-
TGTGCCAGCAGCTCCGACAGCCTTTCCGGGGCCAACGTCCTGACTTTC
CASSSDSLSGANVLTF
>-|TRBV14|TRBJ1-2|-
TGTGCCAGCAGCCAAGAACTCGGGCAGGGCCAGAACTATGGCTACACCTTC
CASSQELGQGQNYGYTF
>-|TRBV7-2|TRBJ2-7|-
TGTGCCAGCAGCGACGGCTGGGGCTACAGTTACGAGCAGTACTTC
CASSDGWGYSYEQYF
>-|TRBV2|TRBJ1-5|-
TGTGCCAGCAGTGCAGGGGACAATCAGCCCCAGCATTTT
CASSAGDNQPQHF
>-|TRBV5-1|TRBJ2-5|-
TGCGCCAGCAGCCCCGCCAGGGGGGAAGAGACCCAGTACTTC
CASSPARGEETQYF
>-|TRBV12-3/TRBV12-4|TRBJ1-4|-
TGTGCCAGCGGCGTGGAGTCGAATGAAAAACTGTTTTTT
CASGVESNEKLFF
>-|TRBV18|TRBJ1-2|-
TGTGCCAGCTCAGAGATCGGGATTCCTCTAGATGGCTACACCTTC
CASSEIGIPLDGYTF
>TRBD1|TRBV4-1|TRBJ1-2|-
TGCGCCAGCAGCCAAGCCGGGATTCTCGGCCCGGGACAGGGTCATGGCTACACCTTC
CASSQAGILGPGQGHGYTF
>TRBD1|TRBV12-5|TRBJ2-5|once
TGTGCTAGTGGTGGGGGGACAGGGTACCAAGAGACCCAGTACTTC
CASGGGTGYQETQYF
>-|TRBV2|TRBJ2-1|-
TGTGCCAGCCCAAGGGGGAGCTCCTACAATGAGCAGTTCTTC
CASPRGSSYNEQFF
>-|TRBV6-5|TRBJ2-7|-
TGTGCCAGCAGAGGCCCTAGCTCCTACGAGCAGTACTTC
CASRGPSSYEQYF
>TRBD2|TRBV11-2|TRBJ2-7|-
TGTGCCAGCAGCTTCACTAGCGGGAGATACGAGCAGTACTTC
CASSFTSGRYEQYF
>-|TRBV28|TRBJ1-4|once
TGTGCCAGTTTGGGGGGAGTTCGCGAAAAACTGTTTTTT
CASLGGVREKLFF
>-|TRBV7-6|TRBJ2-2|-
TGTGCCAGCAGCTTAGGCGATCGGTTCGGGGAGCTGTTTTTT
CASSLGDRFGELFF
>TRBD1|TRBV28|TRBJ1-6|-
TGTGCCAGCAGTTTAGGGACAGGTAGTAATTCACCCCTCCACTTT
CASSLGTGSNSPLHF
>TRBD1|TRBV28|TRBJ1-2|-
TGTGCCAGCAGTTCTGGGACAGGGAACGCCTGGGGCTACACCTTC
CASSSGTGNAWGYTF
>TRBD2|TRBV19|TRBJ2-1|once
TGTGCCAGTAGACCCGGGACTAGCGGGAGGGCCCCCTACAATGAGCAGTTCTTC
CASRPGTSGRAPYNEQFF
>-|TRBV2|TRBJ2-7|few
TGTGCCAGCAGTCGGACTGCTCGAAACTACGAGCAGTACTTC
CASSRTARNYEQYF
>-|TRBV11-3|TRBJ2-2|-
TGTGCCAGCAGCTTAGTAGGGACAACCGGGGAGCTGTTTTTT
CASSLVGTTGELFF
>TRBD1|TRBV13|TRBJ1-1|-
TGTGCCAGCAGCTTCAAGTTAGGGGACAGGGATAATGCCCCGGAAGCTTTCTTT
CASSFKLGDRDNAPEAFF
>-|TRBV28|TRBJ1-1|-
TGTGCCAGCAGTTCCCCACTCGGGTTCGGGAACACTGAAGCTTTCTTT
CASSSPLGFGNTEAFF
>-|TRBV28|TRBJ1-1|-
TGTGCCAGCAGTTCCAACAGACAGAACACTGAAGCTTTCTTT
CASSSNRQNTEAFF